This entry concerns a single T cell receptor (beta chain). The antigen is undetermined. The sample originates from a study of OX40 agonist ivuxolimab in advanced cancers. Study information: Eligibility admitted prior anti-PD-1, anti-PD-L1 or anti-CTLA-4 therapy; 40% to 50% had some. The study's findings and limits: Undetermined was the antigen specificity of the expanded peripheral T cells.

Enrollment shut out patients with autoimmune disease history or systemic immunosuppression. The data were produced by immunoSEQ multiplex PCR, yet TCRdb's version contains in-frame clones alone and is incomplete. The sample gives 50,000 to 70,000 clones, around 78% of which show up once; 2.5% to 4% is in the top ten. The CDR3 runs to 14 residues. Germline CDR1 SEHNR, CDR2 FQNEAQ (reference sequence). V gave up 7 bases and J gave up 7 bases; unmatched junction bases: 8. This receptor was obtained from an adult with an advanced solid tumor such as melanoma, head and neck, liver or kidney cancer. The sequenced sample was CD4+ or CD8+ T cells sorted from blood, obtained in a trial of the OX40 agonist ivuxolimab. The V call is TRBV7-9, the J call TRBJ2-1; 9 nucleotides line up with TRBD1. CDR3 protein: CASKRTGDRNEQFF. DNA of the CDR3: TGTGCCAGCAAACGGACAGGGGATAGGAATGAGCAGTTCTTC.